This section outlines one T cell receptor (beta chain) sequence together with its context. The data were obtained in a study of T cell changes during pregnancy in multiple sclerosis. After removal of 6 bases from V and 6 bases from J, the junction contained 11 bases not matched to a gene. The CDR3 has 15 residues. Germline V gives CDR1 MNHEY, CDR2 SVGAGI. The repertoire was sequenced with immunoSEQ multiplex PCR; TCRdb's copy has only in-frame clones and lacks some. The table has tens of thousands of clones, approximately 90% seen once; the top ten hold less than 0.4%. The source was CD4+ T cells from peripheral blood mononuclear cells, collected in the second trimester of pregnancy. J is TRBJ1-2 and V is TRBV6-5; the match to TRBD1 covers 9 bases. This sequence originates from a female donor with multiple sclerosis, enrolled in a pregnancy study. CDR3 bases: TGTGCCAGCAGGCGACTCCTACAGGGGGCGAATGGCTACACCTTC. Its translation is CASRRLLQGANGYTF.